One and the same sample provided the 15 T cell receptor beta chains below, sequenced in a study of T cell clonotyping in hematopoietic cell transplantation. Assay: immunoSEQ multiplex PCR; the TCRdb copy retains only in-frame clones and omits some. The data contain around 17,000 clones, nearly 95% of them seen just once; the ten biggest clones take up about 5%. The sample consisted of peripheral blood mononuclear cells. Receptors were obtained from a man aged 35 to 55 in good health. Some clones in this sample may be carry-over from other donors' samples.

V usage is TRBV5-1 and J usage is TRBJ1-1; possibly TRBD1 for D (5 bases). Germline-derived CDR1 and CDR2 are SGHRS and YFSETQ. The CDR3 extends over 14 amino acids. The V end was cut by 1 base, the J end by 1 base, with 8 bases between. The chain's CDR3 is CASSLMRGNTEAFF. CDR3 DNA: TGCGCCAGCAGCTTGATGAGGGGGAACACTGAAGCTTTCTTT.

This clone has just one count. The chain is built from TRBV29-1 and TRBJ2-5; TRBD2 might be the D (6 bases). V was shortened by 7 bases and J by 3 bases, with 12 bases between the two germline ends. Germline lookup yields CDR1 SQVTM and CDR2 ANQGSEA. This CDR3 is built from 12 residues. CDR3 sequence reads: CSALGGEETQYF. The DNA of the CDR3 is TGCAGCGCCCTCGGCGGGGAAGAGACCCAGTACTTC. The entire variable domain, with the rest obtained from reference TRBV29-1 and TRBJ2-5, is as follows: SAVISQKPSRDICQRGTSLTIQCQVDSQVTMMFWYRQQPGQSLTLIATANQGSEATYESGFVIDKFPISRPNLTFSTLTVSNMSPEDSSIYLCSALGGEETQYFGPGTRLLVL.

The V call is TRBV29-1, the J call TRBJ2-5; D unresolved. Trimming left V 0 bases short and J 5 bases short, with 10 bases between. The CDR3 has 13 residues. The germline CDR1 and CDR2 sequences are SQVTM and ANQGSEA. The CDR3 DNA reads as TGCAGCGTTGAAGATCCAGCAGGCGAGACCCAGTACTTC. The encoded protein is CSVEDPAGETQYF.

The rearrangement uses TRBV5-6 and TRBJ2-7, with 12 bases that match TRBD1. The CDR3 is made up of 15 amino acids. V was pared by 2 bases and J by 4 bases, with 4 bases of the junction left unmatched. The germline V gene has CDR1 SGHDT and CDR2 YYEEEE. CDR3 amino acids: CASSFPGQGAYEQYF. The CDR3 nucleotides read TGTGCCAGCAGCTTCCCGGGACAGGGGGCTTACGAGCAGTACTTC.

Only a few counts were recorded for this clone. This rearrangement joins TRBV4-1 to TRBJ2-5; a possible D gene is TRBD1 (6 bases). The CDR3 consists of 15 residues. Germline V gene lookup returns CDR1 MGHRA and CDR2 YSYEKL. V lost 1 base to trimming and J lost 4 bases, with 13 bases between them. The CDR3 DNA reads as TGCGCCAGCAGCCAAGTGACCACGGACAGAGAGACCCAGTACTTC. Translation: CASSQVTTDRETQYF.

This clone appeared once. The chain recombines TRBV14 with TRBJ2-3, with 10 positions matching TRBD2. The CDR3 extends over 16 amino acids. Germline V gene data show CDR1 as SGHDN and CDR2 as FVKESK. With V trimmed by 1 base and J by 2 bases, 3 bases remained unmatched. In DNA, the CDR3 is TGTGCCAGCAGCCAAGGACTAGCGGGTTACACAGATACGCAGTATTTT. It translates to CASSQGLAGYTDTQYF.

This clone was counted a single time. This sequence joins TRBV19 and TRBJ1-2, with 10 positions matching TRBD1. Per germline, CDR1 LNHDA and CDR2 SQIVND (reference sequence). Trimming removed 10 bases from V and 8 bases from J; junction bases left unmatched: 4. The CDR3 is 11 amino acids. The CDR3 loop is CAIRDRGGYTF. The CDR3, as DNA: TGTGCCATCCGGGACAGGGGCGGCTACACCTTC. Drawing the rest from reference TRBV19 and TRBJ1-2, the complete variable domain is DGGITQSPKYLFRKEGQNVTLSCEQNLNHDAMYWYRQDPGQGLRLIYYSQIVNDFQKGDIAEGYSVSREKKESFPLTVTSAQKNPTAFYLCAIRDRGGYTFGSGTRLTVV.

J is TRBJ1-3 and V is TRBV6-6; no clear D. Germline V gives CDR1 MNHNY, CDR2 SVGAGI (reference sequence). The ends were cut back, 7 bases at V and 0 bases at J, with 10 bases in the middle. The CDR3 runs to 14 residues. The CDR3: CASTYGSSGNTIYF. The DNA of the CDR3 is TGTGCCAGCACCTATGGCAGCTCTGGAAACACCATATATTTT.

The gene calls are TRBV6-6 and TRBJ2-5; D could derive from TRBD1 or TRBD2 (5 bases each). Germline V CDR1 and CDR2: MNHNY, SVGAGI (reference sequence). This CDR3 has 16 residues. V lost 7 bases to trimming and J lost 5 bases, with 23 bases between them. The CDR3 DNA reads TGTGCCAGCACCCCAGCCGGCGGGTCGCCAGGGGAGACCCAGTACTTC. Translating it yields CASTPAGGSPGETQYF.

The CDR3 coding sequence is TGCAGTGCGCCTAGGGGGTACGAGCAGTACTTC. This translates into CSAPRGYEQYF. The chain uses TRBV20-1 and TRBJ2-7, with D perhaps TRBD1 (6 bases). V gave up 6 bases and J gave up 4 bases, with 10 bases separating them. CDR1 DFQATT and CDR2 SNEGSKA come from the germline V gene (reference sequence). This CDR3 has 11 residues.

The chain employs TRBV29-1 and TRBJ2-2, with a weak D call TRBD2 (5 bases). The CDR3 covers 15 residues. In germline, CDR1 is SQVTM, CDR2 ANQGSEA. V lost 4 bases and J 2 bases, leaving 14 bases between the germline ends. The CDR3: CSVAIRGFNTGELFF. For the CDR3, the DNA is TGCAGCGTTGCTATCCGAGGGTTTAACACCGGGGAGCTGTTTTTT.

This chain connects TRBV2 to TRBJ2-1; unclear D gene. Germline V gene data show CDR1 as SNHLY and CDR2 as FYNNEI. This CDR3 is built from 14 residues. Trimming removed 5 bases from V and 3 bases from J, with 11 bases in between. The chain's CDR3 is CASSPSDGYNEQFF. CDR3 bases: TGTGCCAGCAGTCCTTCTGACGGCTACAATGAGCAGTTCTTC. Complete variable domain (other parts from reference TRBV2 and TRBJ2-1): EPEVTQTPSHQVTQMGQEVILRCVPISNHLYFYWYRQILGQKVEFLVSFYNNEISEKSEIFDDQFSVERPDGSNFTLKIRSTKLEDSAMYFCASSPSDGYNEQFFGPGTRLTVL.

This clone was observed a handful of times. The V gene is TRBV28, the J gene TRBJ1-2, with 8 bases matching TRBD1. V dropped 6 bases and J dropped 4; count of bases not matched to a gene: 16. This CDR3 has 17 residues. The germline gives CDR1 MDHEN, CDR2 SYDVKM. DNA of the CDR3: TGTGCCAGCAGCTTACCGGGGACAGGCTCCGTAATCTATGGCTACACCTTC. It yields the protein CASSLPGTGSVIYGYTF.

The chain carries TRBV7-3 and TRBJ1-5, with D maybe TRBD1 (5 bases). Trimming shortened V by 5 bases and J by 4 bases, and 9 bases separated the two germline ends. This CDR3 has 13 amino acids. From germline, CDR1 is SGHTA and CDR2 FQGTGA. CDR3 amino acids: CASSVDRNQPQHF. The DNA for the CDR3 is TGTGCCAGCAGCGTCGACAGAAATCAGCCCCAGCATTTT.

V is TRBV29-1 and J is TRBJ1-2; D might be TRBD1 (5 bases). V was cut by 0 bases and J by 6 bases, with 17 bases left in between. The CDR3 totals 15 residues. Germline V gene data show CDR1 as SQVTM and CDR2 as ANQGSEA. The CDR3 sequence: CSVEDFRQGKDGYTF. The CDR3 bases are TGCAGCGTTGAAGATTTTCGGCAGGGTAAAGATGGCTACACCTTC.